A single sample is the source of the 17 T cell receptor beta chains below, sequenced in a study of T cells in Graves' hyperthyroidism and ophthalmopathy. TCR beta CDR3 sequences were amplified from RNA transcripts. Primed by the HTBI set, a first-round RT-PCR was run on the TCR CDR3. TCRdb processed the multiplex PCR reads anew with MiXCR; each CDR3 protein has one entry. The data contain about half a million distinct CDR3 sequences, around 20% of them singletons. Sample: blood. Every receptor here comes from a man aged 18 to 29 with Graves' hyperthyroidism.

In DNA, the CDR3 is TGTGCCTGGAGTGTAGGCAGACTCTATGGCTACACCTTC. Its translation: CAWSVGRLYGYTF. V usage is TRBV30 and J usage is TRBJ1-2, with D uncertain. The CDR3 length is 13 residues. V lost 0 bases and J 4 bases, leaving 9 bases between the germline ends. The V gene's germline CDR1 is GTSNPN and CDR2 SVGIG (reference sequence).

This clonotype was recorded many times. This chain connects TRBV20-1 to TRBJ1-5; 8 bases agree with TRBD1. The CDR3 sequence is 16 residues long. Unmatched junction bases numbered 10, after V lost 1 base and J lost 5 bases. Looked up from germline, CDR1 is DFQATT and CDR2 is SNEGSKA (reference sequence). The CDR3 loop reads CSARGPDRASYQPQHF. The CDR3 DNA reads as TGCAGTGCTAGAGGCCCGGACAGGGCGAGTTATCAGCCCCAGCATTTT.

This clonotype was seen a few times. This chain uses TRBV6-2 or TRBV6-3 with TRBJ2-7; 7 bases fit TRBD1. CDR1 is MNHEY and CDR2 is SVGEGT in the germline V gene. After removal of 2 bases from V and 6 bases from J, the junction contained 4 bases not matched to a gene. The CDR3 consists of 13 residues. The CDR3 sequence: CASSYLGQSEQYF. The CDR3 DNA follows: TGTGCCAGCAGTTACCTGGGACAGAGCGAGCAGTACTTC.

This clonotype was seen many times. This chain links TRBV10-3 with TRBJ1-1; 11 bases are shared with TRBD1. Trimming took 10 bases from V and 5 from J; bases not matched to a gene: 9. From germline, CDR1 is ENHRY and CDR2 SYGVKD. The CDR3 consists of 14 residues. The CDR3 sequence: CATATRDRGTEAFF. CDR3 DNA: TGTGCCACCGCAACGCGGGACAGGGGGACTGAAGCTTTCTTT.

This clonotype was detected many times. The J gene is TRBJ1-1, the V gene TRBV28; possible D gene TRBD1, 5 bases. Per the germline V gene, CDR1 is MDHEN and CDR2 is SYDVKM. The CDR3 runs to 17 residues. Trimming left V 0 bases short and J 1 base short, with 15 bases between. The CDR3 DNA reads TGTGCCAGCAGTTTATGGGCCCTTGATGACAGGAACACTGAAGCTTTCTTT. Protein: CASSLWALDDRNTEAFF.

The chain employs TRBV20-1 and TRBJ2-2, with D maybe TRBD1 (6 bases). Germline-derived CDR1 and CDR2 are DFQATT and SNEGSKA (reference sequence). V lost 6 bases and J 3 bases, leaving 14 bases between the germline ends. The CDR3 has 14 residues. CDR3 protein: CSAQTGTHTGELFF. The DNA for the CDR3 is TGCAGTGCCCAAACCGGGACACACACCGGGGAGCTGTTTTTT.

At least ten counts were recorded for this clonotype. This rearrangement joins TRBV9 to TRBJ1-2; the D gene is possibly TRBD1 (5 bases). CDR1 is SGDLS and CDR2 is YYNGEE in the germline V gene. This CDR3 comprises 15 residues. V was pared by 0 bases and J by 6 bases, with 15 bases between. The CDR3 coding sequence is TGTGCCAGCAGCGTAGCCCGAGCAGGGACCGATGGCTACACCTTC. Translating it yields CASSVARAGTDGYTF.

This clonotype was recorded a few times. This chain links TRBV6-5 with TRBJ1-2, with unresolved D. The CDR3 covers 14 residues. With 0 bases removed from V and 8 bases from J, the gap between germline ends came to 13 bases. CDR1 MNHEY and CDR2 SVGAGI come from the germline V gene. CDR3: CASSYSIRMEGYTF. The CDR3 DNA is TGTGCCAGCAGTTACTCGATTAGGATGGAGGGCTACACCTTC.

The chain employs TRBV6-2 or TRBV6-3 and TRBJ2-5, with D hard to call. Trimming pared 5 bases from V and 2 bases from J, leaving 9 bases between. Germline V gene data show CDR1 as MNHEY and CDR2 as SVGEGT. The CDR3 length is 13 residues. Here the CDR3 DNA reads TGTGCCAGCAGTCGACTGTCTCAAGAGACCCAGTACTTC. Its protein product is CASSRLSQETQYF.

The sample holds many counts of this clonotype. The gene calls are TRBV15 and TRBJ1-2; no definite D call. There are 13 residues in the CDR3. Per germline, CDR1 LNHNV and CDR2 YYDKDF (reference sequence). The ends were cut back, 1 base at V and 5 bases at J, with 8 bases in the middle. The CDR3 DNA follows: TGTGCCACCAGCAGAGGAATGGAGTATGGCTACACCTTC. Its translation: CATSRGMEYGYTF. Full variable domain (outside the CDR3, taken from reference TRBV15 and TRBJ1-2): DAMVIQNPRYQVTQFGKPVTLSCSQTLNHNVMYWYQQKSSQAPKLLFHYYDKDFNNEADTPDNFQSRRPNTSFCFLDIRSPGLGDTAMYLCATSRGMEYGYTFGSGTRLTVV.

This clonotype has a count of ten or more. The J gene is TRBJ1-5, the V gene TRBV6-2 or TRBV6-3, with TRBD1 identical over 7 bases. Germline V gene data show CDR1 as MNHEY and CDR2 as SVGEGT. The CDR3 is 15 amino acids. Trimming removed 6 bases from V and 2 bases from J; junction bases left unmatched: 7. The CDR3 sequence is CASSRTGAGNQPQHF. The CDR3 DNA sequence: TGTGCCAGCAGCCGTACAGGGGCGGGCAATCAGCCCCAGCATTTT.

This clonotype has at least ten counts. The chain couples TRBV4-1 to TRBJ1-1; D is undetermined. The CDR3 is made up of 14 amino acids. Germline-derived CDR1 and CDR2 are MGHRA and YSYEKL. Deletions cut 3 bases from V and 0 bases from J, with 8 bases between. For the CDR3, the DNA is TGCGCCAGCAGCCACCCTGCAGTGAACACTGAAGCTTTCTTT. This codes for CASSHPAVNTEAFF.

This sequence joins TRBV28 and TRBJ2-2; no clear D gene. CDR3 length: 17 amino acids. Germline lookup yields CDR1 MDHEN and CDR2 SYDVKM. V was clipped by 3 bases and J by 3 bases, with 17 bases between them. As DNA, the CDR3 is TGTGCCAGCAGTTTTCCCCCCCGCCGCACTCACACCGGGGAGCTGTTTTTT. Its translation is CASSFPPRRTHTGELFF.

A note on this clonotype: One base away lies a much larger clone, so this may be a sequencing read error. The rearrangement joins TRBV28 to TRBJ1-1; D call uncertain. CDR3 size: 12 residues. CDR1 is MDHEN and CDR2 is SYDVKM in the germline V gene. CDR3 residues: CASAGMNTETFF. The CDR3 DNA sequence: TGTGCCAGCGCCGGAATGAACACTGAAACTTTCTTT. The full variable domain, with the rest looked up from reference TRBV28 and TRBJ1-1, is DVKVTQSSRYLVKRTGEKVFLECVQDMDHENMFWYRQDPGLGLRLIYFSYDVKMKEKGDIPEGYSVSREKKERFSLILESASTNQTSMYLCASAGMNTETFFGQGTRLTVV.

The chain carries TRBV12-3 or TRBV12-4 and TRBJ2-7; 8 positions agree with TRBD2. The CDR3 has 15 amino acids. The V and J ends lost 4 bases and 2 bases, in that order; junction bases with no gene match: 7. CDR3 loop: CASSSGGLRTYEQYF. In DNA, the CDR3 is TGTGCCAGCAGTTCGGGGGGGCTAAGAACCTACGAGCAGTACTTC.

This clonotype was counted many times. The V gene is TRBV12-3 or TRBV12-4, the J gene TRBJ2-7; 8 bases line up with TRBD1. The CDR3 contains 14 residues. V lost 5 bases to trimming and J lost 3 bases; unmatched junction nucleotides: 6. The CDR3 reads CASSPRTGRYEQYF. CDR3 coding DNA: TGTGCCAGCAGTCCGCGGACAGGGCGCTACGAGCAGTACTTC.

About this clonotype: Given a much more abundant clone one base away, this may be a read error. The genes are TRBV12-3 or TRBV12-4 and TRBJ2-5; D call uncertain. The CDR3 is 15 residues long. V dropped 0 bases and J dropped 1 base, with 9 bases sitting between them. For the CDR3, the DNA is TGTGCCAGCAGTTTAGCGCACAACATCCAAGAGACCCAGTACTTC. Translating it yields CASSLAHNIQETQYF.